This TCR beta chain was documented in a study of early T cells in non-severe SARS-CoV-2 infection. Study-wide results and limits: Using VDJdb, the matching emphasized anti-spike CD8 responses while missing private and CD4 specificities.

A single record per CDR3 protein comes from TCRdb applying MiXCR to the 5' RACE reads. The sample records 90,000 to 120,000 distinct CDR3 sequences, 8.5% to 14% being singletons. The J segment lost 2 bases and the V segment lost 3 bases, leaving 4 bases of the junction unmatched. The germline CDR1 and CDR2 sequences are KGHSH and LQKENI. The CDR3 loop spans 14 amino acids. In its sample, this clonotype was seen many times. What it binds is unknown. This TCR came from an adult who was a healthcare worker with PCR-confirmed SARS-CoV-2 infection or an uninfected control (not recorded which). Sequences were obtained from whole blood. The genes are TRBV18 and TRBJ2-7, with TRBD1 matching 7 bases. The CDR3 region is CASSPGQPTYEQYF. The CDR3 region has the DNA TGTGCCAGCTCACCGGGACAGCCTACCTACGAGCAGTACTTC.